This T cell receptor beta chain derives from a study of CD8 T cells in Susac syndrome. CDR3 length: 15 residues. Per germline, CDR1 SGHRS and CDR2 YFSETQ. V was shortened by 4 bases and J by 5 bases, with 16 bases between the two germline ends. Control patients had untreated stable or active relapsing-remitting multiple sclerosis by revised McDonald criteria. The CD8+ and CD4+ T cells were isolated magnetically using a negative isolation approach, whereas the TEMRA cells were enriched by FACS. Roughly 0.45 to 1 ug RNA was reverse transcribed with random hexamers. The method of amplification for TCR beta CDR3 was immunoSEQ multiplex PCR, covering 54 Vbeta and 13 Jbeta. MiXCR, applied by TCRdb to the immunoSEQ multiplex PCR reads, yields one record per CDR3 protein. Here the sample spans roughly 150,000 distinct CDR3 sequences, 85% to 95% being singletons.

This receptor was obtained from a human donor with multiple sclerosis. The sequenced sample consisted of CD8+ T cells from PBMCs. V gene TRBV5-1 combines with J gene TRBJ2-1; possibly TRBD2 for D (5 bases). The CDR3 is CASSRGLARDNEQFF. In DNA, the CDR3 is TGCGCCAGCAGCCGAGGACTCGCTCGCGACAATGAGCAGTTCTTC.